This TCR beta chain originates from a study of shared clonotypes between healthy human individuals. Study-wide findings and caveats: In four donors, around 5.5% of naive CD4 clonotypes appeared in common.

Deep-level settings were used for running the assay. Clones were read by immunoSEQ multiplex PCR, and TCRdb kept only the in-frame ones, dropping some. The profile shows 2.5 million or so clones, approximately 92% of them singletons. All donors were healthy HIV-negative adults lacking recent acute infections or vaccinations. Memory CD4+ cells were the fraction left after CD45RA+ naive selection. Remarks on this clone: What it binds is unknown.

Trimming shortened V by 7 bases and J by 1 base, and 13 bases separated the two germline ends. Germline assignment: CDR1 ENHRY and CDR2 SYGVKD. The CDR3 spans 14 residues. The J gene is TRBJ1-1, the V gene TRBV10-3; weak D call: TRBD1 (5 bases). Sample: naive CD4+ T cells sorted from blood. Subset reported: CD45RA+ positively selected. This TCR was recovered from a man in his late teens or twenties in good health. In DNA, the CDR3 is TGTGCCATCAACGGGGGTTCCGAGAACACTGAAGCTTTCTTT. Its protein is CAINGGSENTEAFF.